The present TCR beta chain was sequenced within a study of response to subunit inactivated influenza vaccine. CDR3 length: 15 amino acids. TCRdb re-called the RT-PCR reads through MiXCR, storing one row per CDR3 protein. This table has roughly 500,000 distinct CDR3 sequences, roughly a quarter appearing once. Comment on this clonotype: One end of the junction is discordant with germline, which a read error may explain.

This same sample was also part of a study on T cells expressing NK-cell markers. Per that paper: TCR beta libraries carry UMIs added by 5'RACE template switching. One of eight sequenced donors was HCMV-seronegative; the other seven were seropositive. In five or six donors, dominant CD3+CD56+NKG2C+ clonotypes ranked among the top 10 CD8+ clonotypes.

The sample was CD4+ T cells sorted from PBMCs, taken approximately 12 days after vaccination. The V call is TRBV12-3 or TRBV12-4, the J call TRBJ1-1; 7 bases are shared with TRBD1. The clonotype comes from a man aged 50 or older who received an inactivated influenza vaccine. This CDR3 reads CASSLAGGRWTEAFF. CDR3 bases: TGTGCCAGCAGCTTAGCAGGGGGTAGATGGACTGAAGCTTTCTTT.